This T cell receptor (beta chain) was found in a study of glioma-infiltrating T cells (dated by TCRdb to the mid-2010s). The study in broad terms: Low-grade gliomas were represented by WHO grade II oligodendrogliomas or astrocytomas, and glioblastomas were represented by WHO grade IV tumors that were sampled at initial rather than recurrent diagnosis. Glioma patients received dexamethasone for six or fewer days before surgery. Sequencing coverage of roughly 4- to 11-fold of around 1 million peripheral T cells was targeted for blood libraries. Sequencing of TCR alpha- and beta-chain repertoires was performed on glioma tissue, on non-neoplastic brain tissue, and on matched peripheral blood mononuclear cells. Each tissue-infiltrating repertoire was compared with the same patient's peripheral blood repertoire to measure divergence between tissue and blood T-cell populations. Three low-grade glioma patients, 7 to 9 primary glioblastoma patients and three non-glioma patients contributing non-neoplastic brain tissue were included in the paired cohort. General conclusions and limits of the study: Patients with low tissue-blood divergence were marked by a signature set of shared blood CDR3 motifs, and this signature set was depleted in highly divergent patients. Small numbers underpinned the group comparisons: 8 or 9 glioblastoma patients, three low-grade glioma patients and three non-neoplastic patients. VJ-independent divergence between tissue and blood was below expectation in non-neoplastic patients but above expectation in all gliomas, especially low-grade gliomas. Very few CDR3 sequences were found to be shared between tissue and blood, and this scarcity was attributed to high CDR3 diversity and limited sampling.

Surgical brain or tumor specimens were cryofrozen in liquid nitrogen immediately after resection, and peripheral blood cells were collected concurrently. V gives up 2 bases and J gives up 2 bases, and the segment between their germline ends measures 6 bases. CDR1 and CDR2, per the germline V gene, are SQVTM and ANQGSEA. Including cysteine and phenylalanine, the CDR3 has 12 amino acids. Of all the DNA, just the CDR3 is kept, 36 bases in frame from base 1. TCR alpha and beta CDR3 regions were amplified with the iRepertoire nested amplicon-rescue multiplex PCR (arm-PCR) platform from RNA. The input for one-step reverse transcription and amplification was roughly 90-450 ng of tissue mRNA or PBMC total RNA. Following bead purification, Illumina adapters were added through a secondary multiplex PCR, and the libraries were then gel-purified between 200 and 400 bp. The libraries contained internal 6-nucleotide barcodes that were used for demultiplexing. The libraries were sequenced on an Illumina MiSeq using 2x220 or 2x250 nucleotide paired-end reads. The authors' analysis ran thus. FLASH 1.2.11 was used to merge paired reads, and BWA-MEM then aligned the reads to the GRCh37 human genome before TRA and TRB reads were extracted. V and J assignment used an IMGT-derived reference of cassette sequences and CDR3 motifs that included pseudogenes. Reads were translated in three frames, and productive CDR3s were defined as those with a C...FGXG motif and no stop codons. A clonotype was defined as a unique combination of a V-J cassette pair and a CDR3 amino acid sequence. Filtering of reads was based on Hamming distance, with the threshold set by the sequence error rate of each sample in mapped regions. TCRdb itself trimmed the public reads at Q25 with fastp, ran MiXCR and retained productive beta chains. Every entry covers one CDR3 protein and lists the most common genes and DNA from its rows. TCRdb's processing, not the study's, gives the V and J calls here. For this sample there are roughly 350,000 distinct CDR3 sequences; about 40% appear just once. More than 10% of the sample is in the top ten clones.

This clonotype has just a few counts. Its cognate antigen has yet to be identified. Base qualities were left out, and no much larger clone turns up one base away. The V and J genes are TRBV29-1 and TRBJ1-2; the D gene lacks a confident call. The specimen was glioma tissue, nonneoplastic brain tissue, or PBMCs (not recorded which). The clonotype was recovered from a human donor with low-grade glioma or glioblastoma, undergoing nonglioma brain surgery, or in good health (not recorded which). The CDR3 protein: CSVERANYGYTF. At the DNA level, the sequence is TGCAGCGTTGAACGGGCAAACTATGGCTACACCTTC.